The following is a T cell receptor beta chain sequence with its context. Its antigen specificity is not known. No base quality values were provided; no much bigger clone lies one nucleotide off. TCRbeta CDR3 regions were amplified from genomic DNA by means of the immunoSEQ Assay, a bias-controlled multiplex PCR. Per the source publication's procedure: The number of nucleated cells in each sample was estimated from the amplification of reference gene primers within the assay. Sequence reads were collapsed and filtered to measure the absolute abundance of every unique TCRbeta CDR3 rearrangement. For each sample, productive Simpson clonality was calculated as the square root of Simpson's diversity index over productive rearrangements. TCRdb stores this immuneACCESS table with in-frame sequences only. Part of the clones is absent; in the studies checked, under half of the shortfall reflects unresolved V genes, and no reason is known for the rest. For V, J and clone size, that table is used; D and trimming come from the DNA. For this sample there are 75,000 to 95,000 clones; about 74% appear just once. The ten largest clones take up 3.9% of the sample.

The data are from a study of blood T cell repertoires in COVID-19 (dated by TCRdb to the early 2020s). Study-wide context: Samples covering the acute and convalescent phases of COVID-19 were provided by collaborators in the United States, Italy and Spain. The dataset comprised deeply sampled blood TCRbeta repertoires from subjects exposed to, actively infected with, or recovered from COVID-19. The repertoires were made available in a free public database intended to serve as a resource for research on the immune response to SARS-CoV-2. The samples were drawn from the first 160 participants of the ongoing ImmuneRACE study and from over 950 subjects provided by 6 global collaborators. HLA class I and class II types, where available, came from metadata supplied by the sample provider rather than from assay-based typing. Sample metadata almost always included a de-identified subject ID, COVID-19 status, age in years and sex. The material from the prospective study consisted of cDNA or gDNA derived from T cells, B-cell-depleted T cells, or PBMCs.

One collaborating source in Seattle enrolled patients while the patients were actively infected and followed the patients over time throughout the course of disease. The collaborating institutions used their own protocols to collect whole blood in K2EDTA tubes. For TCRbeta analysis, collaborators shipped samples in one of three forms: frozen whole blood, isolated PBMCs, or DNA extracted from either of those sample types. CDR1 and CDR2, per the germline V gene, are SGHRS and YFSETQ. V is cut back by 5 bases and J by 0 bases, with 3 bases in the junction unmatched. The CDR3 holds 15 amino acids from the cysteine to the phenylalanine. Solely the CDR3 DNA is kept, with 45 bases framed from the first base. Overall results and qualifications from the work: The amount of clinical and demographic metadata varied by source and participant and was provided uncurated.

The sequence links TRBV5-1 to TRBJ1-5; 9 of the junction bases match TRBD1. Sequenced: peripheral blood. This receptor was taken from a man aged 70-80 years with COVID-19, enrolled during active disease. Here is the DNA: TGCGCCAGCAGTTGGACAGGGGTTAGCAATCAGCCCCAGCATTTT. It translates as CASSWTGVSNQPQHF.